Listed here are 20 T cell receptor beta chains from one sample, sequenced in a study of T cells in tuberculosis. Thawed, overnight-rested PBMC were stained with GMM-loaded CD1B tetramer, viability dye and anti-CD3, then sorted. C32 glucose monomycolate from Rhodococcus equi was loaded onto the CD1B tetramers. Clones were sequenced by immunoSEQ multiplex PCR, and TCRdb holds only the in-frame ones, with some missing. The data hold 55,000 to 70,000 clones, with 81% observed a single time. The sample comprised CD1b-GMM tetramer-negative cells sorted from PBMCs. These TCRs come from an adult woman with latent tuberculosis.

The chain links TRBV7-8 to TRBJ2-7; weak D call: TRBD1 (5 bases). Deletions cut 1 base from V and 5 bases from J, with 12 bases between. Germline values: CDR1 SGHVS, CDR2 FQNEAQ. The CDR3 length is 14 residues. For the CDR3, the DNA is TGTGCCAGCAGCTTAGGTGGCCAGGGCAACGAGCAGTACTTC. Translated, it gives CASSLGGQGNEQYF.

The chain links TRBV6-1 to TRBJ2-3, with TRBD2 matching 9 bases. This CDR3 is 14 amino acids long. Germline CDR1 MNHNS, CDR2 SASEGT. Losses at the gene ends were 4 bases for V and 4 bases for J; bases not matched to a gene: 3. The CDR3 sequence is CASSGLAAADTQYF. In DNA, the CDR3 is TGTGCCAGCAGTGGACTAGCGGCGGCAGATACGCAGTATTTT.

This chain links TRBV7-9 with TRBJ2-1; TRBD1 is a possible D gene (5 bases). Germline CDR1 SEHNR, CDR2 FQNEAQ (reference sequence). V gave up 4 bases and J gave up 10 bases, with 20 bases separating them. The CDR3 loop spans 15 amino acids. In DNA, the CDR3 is TGTGCCAGCAGCTCCTCAGAGACAGCTGAAAGCGAGCAGTTCTTC. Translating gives CASSSSETAESEQFF.

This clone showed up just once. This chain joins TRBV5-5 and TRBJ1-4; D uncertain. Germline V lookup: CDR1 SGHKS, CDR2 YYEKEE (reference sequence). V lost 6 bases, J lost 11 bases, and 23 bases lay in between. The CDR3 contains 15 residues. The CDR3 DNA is TGTGCCAGCACCACACCCACAGAGCCCTCTGGGAAACTGTTTTTT. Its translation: CASTTPTEPSGKLFF.

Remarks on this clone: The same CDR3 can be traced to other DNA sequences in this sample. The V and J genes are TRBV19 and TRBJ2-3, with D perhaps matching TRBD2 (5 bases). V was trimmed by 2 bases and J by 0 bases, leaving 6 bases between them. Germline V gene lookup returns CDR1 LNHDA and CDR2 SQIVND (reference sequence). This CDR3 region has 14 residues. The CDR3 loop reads CASSISGSTDTQYF. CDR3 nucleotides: TGTGCCAGTAGTATAAGCGGAAGCACAGATACGCAGTATTTT.

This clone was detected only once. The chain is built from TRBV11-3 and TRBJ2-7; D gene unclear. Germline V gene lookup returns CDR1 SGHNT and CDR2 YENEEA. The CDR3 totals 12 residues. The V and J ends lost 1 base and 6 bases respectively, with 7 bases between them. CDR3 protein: CASSLGELEQYF. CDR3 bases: TGTGCCAGCAGCTTAGGTGAGCTCGAGCAGTACTTC.

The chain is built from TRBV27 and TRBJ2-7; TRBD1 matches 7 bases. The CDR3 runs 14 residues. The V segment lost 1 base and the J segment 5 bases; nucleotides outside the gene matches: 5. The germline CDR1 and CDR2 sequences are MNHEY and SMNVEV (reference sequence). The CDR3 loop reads CASSLWSGGDEQYF. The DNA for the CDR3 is TGTGCCAGCAGTTTATGGTCAGGGGGTGACGAGCAGTACTTC.

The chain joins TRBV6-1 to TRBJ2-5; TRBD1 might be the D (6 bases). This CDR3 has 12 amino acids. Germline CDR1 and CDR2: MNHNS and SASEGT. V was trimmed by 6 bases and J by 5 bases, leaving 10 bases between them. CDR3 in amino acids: CASRQGRETQYF. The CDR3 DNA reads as TGTGCCAGCAGACAGGGTAGGGAGACCCAGTACTTC.

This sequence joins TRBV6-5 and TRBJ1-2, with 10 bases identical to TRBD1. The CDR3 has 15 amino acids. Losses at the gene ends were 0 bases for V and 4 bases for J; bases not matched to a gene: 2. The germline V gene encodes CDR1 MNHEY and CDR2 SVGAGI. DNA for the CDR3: TGTGCCAGCAGTTACTCGGGACAGGGGCGCTATGGCTACACCTTC. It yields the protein CASSYSGQGRYGYTF.

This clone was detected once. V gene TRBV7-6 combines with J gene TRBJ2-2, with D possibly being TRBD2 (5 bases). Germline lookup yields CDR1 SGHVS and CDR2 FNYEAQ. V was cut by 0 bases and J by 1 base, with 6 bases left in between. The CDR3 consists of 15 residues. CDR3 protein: CASSLASGNTGELFF. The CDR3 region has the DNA TGTGCCAGCAGCTTAGCGAGCGGGAACACCGGGGAGCTGTTTTTT.

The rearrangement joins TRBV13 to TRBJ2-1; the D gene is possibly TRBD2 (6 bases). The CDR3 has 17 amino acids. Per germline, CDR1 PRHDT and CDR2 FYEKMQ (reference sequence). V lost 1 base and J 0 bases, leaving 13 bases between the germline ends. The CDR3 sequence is CASSLAQGGISYNEQFF. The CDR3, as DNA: TGTGCCAGCAGCTTAGCTCAGGGAGGAATCTCCTACAATGAGCAGTTCTTC.

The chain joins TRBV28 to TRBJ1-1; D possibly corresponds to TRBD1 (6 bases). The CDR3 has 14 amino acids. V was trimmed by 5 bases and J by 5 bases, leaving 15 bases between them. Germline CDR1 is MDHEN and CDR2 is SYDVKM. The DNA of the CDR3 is TGTGCCAGCAGTACTATAGGGGGTCGGACTGAAGCTTTCTTT. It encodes CASSTIGGRTEAFF. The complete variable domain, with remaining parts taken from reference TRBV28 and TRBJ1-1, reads DVKVTQSSRYLVKRTGEKVFLECVQDMDHENMFWYRQDPGLGLRLIYFSYDVKMKEKGDIPEGYSVSREKKERFSLILESASTNQTSMYLCASSTIGGRTEAFFGQGTRLTVV.

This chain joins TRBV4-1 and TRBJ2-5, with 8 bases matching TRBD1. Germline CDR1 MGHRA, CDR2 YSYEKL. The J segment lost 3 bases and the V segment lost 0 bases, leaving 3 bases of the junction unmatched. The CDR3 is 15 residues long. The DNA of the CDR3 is TGCGCCAGCAGCCAAGACCCAGGGGGCGAAGAGACCCAGTACTTC. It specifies CASSQDPGGEETQYF.

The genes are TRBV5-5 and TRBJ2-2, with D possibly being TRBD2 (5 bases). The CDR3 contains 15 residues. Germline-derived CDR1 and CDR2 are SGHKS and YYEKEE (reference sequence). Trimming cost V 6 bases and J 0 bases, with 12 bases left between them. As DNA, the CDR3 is TGTGCCAGCACCGGAGGAACCCCGAACACCGGGGAGCTGTTTTTT. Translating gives CASTGGTPNTGELFF.

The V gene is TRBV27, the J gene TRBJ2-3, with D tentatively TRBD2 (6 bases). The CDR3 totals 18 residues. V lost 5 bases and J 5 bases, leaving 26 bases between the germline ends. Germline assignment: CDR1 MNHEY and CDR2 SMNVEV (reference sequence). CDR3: CASSALPRDSLGQDTQYF. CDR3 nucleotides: TGTGCCAGCAGTGCCCTACCAAGGGACTCCCTCGGGCAAGATACGCAGTATTTT.

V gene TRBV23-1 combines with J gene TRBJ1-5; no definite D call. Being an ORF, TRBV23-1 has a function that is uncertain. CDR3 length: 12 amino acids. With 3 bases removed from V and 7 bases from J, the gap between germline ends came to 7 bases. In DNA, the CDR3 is TGCGCCAGCAGTCAGCCCCAGCAGCCCCAGCATTTT. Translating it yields CASSQPQQPQHF.

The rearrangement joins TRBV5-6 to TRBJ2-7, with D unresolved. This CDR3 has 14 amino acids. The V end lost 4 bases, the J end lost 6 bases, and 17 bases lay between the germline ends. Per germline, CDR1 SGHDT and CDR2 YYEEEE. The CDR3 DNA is TGTGCCAGCAGCCCGGTGCTCCTCCTCCGCGAGCAGTACTTC. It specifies CASSPVLLLREQYF.

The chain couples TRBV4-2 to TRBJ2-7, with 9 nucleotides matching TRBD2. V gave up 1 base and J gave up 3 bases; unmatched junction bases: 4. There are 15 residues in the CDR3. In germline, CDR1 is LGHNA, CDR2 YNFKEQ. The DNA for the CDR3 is TGTGCCAGCAGCCAAGTGGCGGGGGGGAACTACGAGCAGTACTTC. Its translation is CASSQVAGGNYEQYF.

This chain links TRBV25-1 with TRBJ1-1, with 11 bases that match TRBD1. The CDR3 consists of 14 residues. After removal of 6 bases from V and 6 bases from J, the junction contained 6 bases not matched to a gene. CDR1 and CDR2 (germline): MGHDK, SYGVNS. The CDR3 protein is CASSPPGQGAEAFF. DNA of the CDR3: TGTGCCAGCAGCCCCCCGGGACAGGGGGCTGAAGCTTTCTTT.

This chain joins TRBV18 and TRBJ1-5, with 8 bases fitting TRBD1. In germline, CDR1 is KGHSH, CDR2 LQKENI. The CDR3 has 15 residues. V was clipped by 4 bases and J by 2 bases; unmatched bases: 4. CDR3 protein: CASSQTGDGNQPQHF. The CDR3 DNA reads TGTGCCAGCTCACAGACAGGGGATGGCAATCAGCCCCAGCATTTT.